A selection of T cell receptor beta chains follows, all from one sample in a study of OX40 agonist ivuxolimab in advanced cancers. TCRdb's copy holds only in-frame clones and misses some; the assay was immunoSEQ multiplex PCR. The sample lists approximately 60,000 clones; roughly 82% were seen once. This sample comprised CD4+ or CD8+ T cells sorted from blood, obtained in a trial of the OX40 agonist ivuxolimab. All receptors come from an adult with an advanced solid tumor such as melanoma, head and neck, liver or kidney cancer. The CDR3 runs from the conserved cysteine through the conserved F or W. The D gene is left open where the match is weak. Not all rows give a size; the values are once, few, many and, for expanded clones, a class.

>TRBD1|-|TRBV4-3|TRBJ1-2
CASSQGYRGGSYGYTF
TGCGCCAGCAGCCAAGGTTACAGGGGGGGGTCCTATGGCTACACCTTC
>-|-|TRBV7-3|TRBJ2-2
CASSFTGTDTGELFF
TGTGCCAGCAGCTTCACCGGGACCGACACCGGGGAGCTGTTTTTT
>-|-|TRBV14|TRBJ1-3
CASSLNMAIRGNTIYF
TGTGCCAGCAGCCTTAACATGGCAATACGGGGGAACACCATATATTTT
>-|-|TRBV30|TRBJ1-1
CAWSAQENTEAFF
TGTGCCTGGAGTGCGCAGGAGAACACTGAAGCTTTCTTT
>TRBD2|-|TRBV7-3|TRBJ2-5
CASSPGRDPGQETQYF
TGTGCCAGCAGCCCCGGGAGGGACCCCGGTCAAGAGACCCAGTACTTC
>-|-|TRBV5-5|TRBJ2-1
CASSLRPDRSYNEQFF
TGTGCCAGCAGCTTGCGTCCGGACAGATCCTACAATGAGCAGTTCTTC
>TRBD1|-|TRBV28|TRBJ2-5
CASHDRGETQYF
TGTGCCAGCCATGACAGGGGAGAGACCCAGTACTTC
>TRBD1|-|TRBV4-1|TRBJ2-7
CASSQGRGTGAEQYF
TGCGCCAGCAGCCAAGGTCGGGGGACAGGTGCCGAGCAGTACTTC
>-|-|TRBV5-6|TRBJ2-6
CASSPPSGGQFGANVLTF
TGTGCCAGCAGCCCTCCTAGTGGGGGGCAGTTTGGGGCCAACGTCCTGACTTTC
>-|-|TRBV18|TRBJ1-1
CASSETANTEAFF
TGTGCCAGCTCAGAGACAGCGAACACTGAAGCTTTCTTT
>TRBD1|-|TRBV6-5|TRBJ1-2
CASKSGTEFYGYTF
TGTGCCAGCAAATCCGGGACAGAATTCTATGGCTACACCTTC
>-|-|TRBV19|TRBJ1-2
CASSIGTAYGYTF
TGTGCCAGTAGTATAGGGACAGCCTATGGCTACACCTTC
>TRBD1|-|TRBV9|TRBJ2-2
CASSVQGAANTGELFF
TGTGCCAGCAGCGTACAGGGGGCGGCGAACACCGGGGAGCTGTTTTTT
>-|-|TRBV15|TRBJ1-1
CATSRDLGITEAFF
TGTGCCACCAGCAGAGATCTGGGGATTACTGAAGCTTTCTTT
>-|few|TRBV30|TRBJ2-3
CAWSLGTADTQYF
TGTGCCTGGAGTCTCGGGACGGCAGATACGCAGTATTTT
>TRBD1|-|TRBV12-5|TRBJ1-4
CASGLQLQGVEKLFF
TGTGCTAGTGGTCTACAACTTCAGGGGGTTGAAAAACTGTTTTTT
>-|-|TRBV28|TRBJ1-2
CASSLTRGANYGYTF
TGTGCCAGCAGTCTTACTCGGGGGGCGAACTATGGCTACACCTTC
>-|-|TRBV27|TRBJ2-7
CASSFKRNYEQYF
TGTGCCAGCAGTTTCAAGCGGAACTACGAGCAGTACTTC
>TRBD2|-|TRBV11-2|TRBJ2-1
CASSLRPPGLVSGEQFF
TGTGCCAGCAGCCTCCGCCCGCCCGGACTAGTGAGTGGGGAGCAGTTCTTC
>-|once|TRBV2|TRBJ1-2
CASPTGAGTNYGYTF
TGTGCCAGCCCCACCGGGGCAGGGACGAACTATGGCTACACCTTC
>TRBD1|-|TRBV11-2|TRBJ2-7
CASSPRDRGLEQYF
TGTGCCAGCAGCCCCCGGGACAGGGGGCTCGAGCAGTACTTC
>TRBD1|-|TRBV5-6|TRBJ2-5
CASSLVVGTGGETQYF
TGTGCCAGCAGCTTGGTGGTGGGGACAGGTGGAGAGACCCAGTACTTC
>-|-|TRBV6-1|TRBJ1-5
CASSGERNQPQHF
TGTGCCAGCAGTGGAGAACGCAATCAGCCCCAGCATTTT
>-|-|TRBV6-4|TRBJ2-2
CASSVFSPPGELFF
TGTGCCAGCAGTGTGTTTTCCCCACCCGGGGAGCTGTTTTTT
>-|-|TRBV28|TRBJ1-3
CASSFDRRYTIYF
TGTGCCAGCAGTTTCGACAGACGGTACACCATATATTTT
>-|-|TRBV9|TRBJ2-7
CASSVEGRGTYEQYF
TGTGCCAGCAGCGTAGAGGGCAGGGGCACCTACGAGCAGTACTTC
>-|-|TRBV19|TRBJ1-1
CASTWGWGNTEAFF
TGTGCCAGTACCTGGGGGTGGGGGAACACTGAAGCTTTCTTT
>-|once|TRBV2|TRBJ2-7
CATSQGAGAAGEQYF
TGTGCCACCTCCCAAGGGGCAGGGGCGGCCGGCGAGCAGTACTTC
>TRBD2|-|TRBV11-3|TRBJ2-7
CASSLELAGGSYEQYF
TGTGCCAGCAGCTTAGAACTAGCGGGAGGATCCTACGAGCAGTACTTC
>TRBD2|-|TRBV27|TRBJ2-1
CASSLVPSGRNEQFF
TGTGCCAGCAGTTTAGTCCCTAGCGGGAGGAATGAGCAGTTCTTC
>-|-|TRBV6-1|TRBJ1-1
CASSELMGSTEAFF
TGTGCCAGCAGTGAATTAATGGGATCCACTGAAGCTTTCTTT
>TRBD2|-|TRBV27|TRBJ2-7
CASSFLTSGGGEQYF
TGTGCCAGCAGTTTCCTGACTAGCGGGGGCGGGGAGCAGTACTTC
>-|-|TRBV19|TRBJ1-6
CASRTAYNSPLHF
TGTGCCAGTCGGACAGCCTATAATTCACCCCTCCACTTT
>-|-|TRBV21-1|TRBJ1-2
CASSKVWEGSIDYGYTF
TGTGCCAGCAGCAAAGTGTGGGAGGGTTCCATAGACTATGGCTACACCTTC
>-|-|TRBV25-1|TRBJ2-5
CASSESGAQYF
TGTGCCAGCAGTGAATCAGGAGCCCAGTACTTC
>TRBD2|few|TRBV2|TRBJ2-4
CASRNRRLAGGRSGNIQYF
TGTGCCAGTCGGAACCGGCGGCTAGCGGGGGGGCGGTCGGGAAACATTCAGTACTTC
>TRBD2|-|TRBV5-4|TRBJ2-6
CASSSSGSRSGANVLTF
TGTGCCAGCAGCAGTAGCGGGAGTCGATCTGGGGCCAACGTCCTGACTTTC
>-|-|TRBV6-1|TRBJ2-3
CASSERGRTDTQYF
TGTGCCAGCAGTGAACGGGGCCGCACAGATACGCAGTATTTT
>-|-|TRBV19|TRBJ1-3
CASSMSRGSGNTIYF
TGTGCCAGTAGTATGAGCAGGGGCTCTGGAAACACCATATATTTT
>-|-|TRBV11-3|TRBJ2-5
CASSFWVSWQETQYF
TGTGCCAGCAGCTTCTGGGTCAGTTGGCAAGAGACCCAGTACTTC
>TRBD1|-|TRBV5-1|TRBJ1-1
CASSLGTGNTEAFF
TGCGCCAGCAGCTTGGGGACAGGGAACACTGAAGCTTTCTTT
>-|-|TRBV27|TRBJ1-2
CASSPPGAYGYTF
TGTGCCAGCAGTCCCCCCGGGGCCTATGGCTACACCTTC
>-|-|TRBV5-4|TRBJ1-2
CASSFNSGYGYTF
TGTGCCAGCAGCTTCAATTCGGGCTATGGCTACACCTTC
>-|-|TRBV21-1|TRBJ1-3
CASSKGDGEPSGNTIYF
TGTGCCAGCAGCAAAGGGGACGGAGAACCCTCTGGAAACACCATATATTTT
>-|-|TRBV11-2|TRBJ1-2
CASSLGSSDTYGYTF
TGTGCCAGCAGCTTAGGGTCCAGCGATACCTATGGCTACACCTTC
>-|-|TRBV7-9|TRBJ1-5
CASSPMGGQGANQPQHF
TGTGCCAGCAGCCCGATGGGGGGCCAGGGTGCAAATCAGCCCCAGCATTTT
>-|once|TRBV5-1|TRBJ2-3
CASRRTGSTDTQYF
TGCGCCAGCAGACGGACTGGGAGCACAGATACGCAGTATTTT
>TRBD1|-|TRBV7-2|TRBJ1-4
CASSRDRGVEKLFF
TGTGCCAGCAGCCGGGACAGGGGAGTTGAAAAACTGTTTTTT
>TRBD2|-|TRBV7-8|TRBJ2-5
CASSHSSGGAWETQYF
TGTGCCAGCAGCCACTCTAGCGGGGGGGCTTGGGAGACCCAGTACTTC
>-|-|TRBV5-4|TRBJ1-1
CASSFDRLMNTEAFF
TGTGCCAGCAGCTTCGACCGACTTATGAACACTGAAGCTTTCTTT